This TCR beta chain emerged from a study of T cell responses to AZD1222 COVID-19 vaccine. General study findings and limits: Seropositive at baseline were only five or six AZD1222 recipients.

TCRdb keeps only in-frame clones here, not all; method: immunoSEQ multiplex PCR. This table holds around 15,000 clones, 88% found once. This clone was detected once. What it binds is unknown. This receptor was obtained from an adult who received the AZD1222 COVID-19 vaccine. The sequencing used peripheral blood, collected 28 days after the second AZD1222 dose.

CDR3 in DNA: TGTGCCAGCAGCTTAGGGATTCCCGCAGAGACCCAGTACTTC. This codes for CASSLGIPAETQYF. The rearrangement joins TRBV7-9 to TRBJ2-5; D unresolved. V dropped 1 base and J dropped 4 bases, with 10 bases sitting between them. This CDR3 region has 14 residues. The germline gives CDR1 SEHNR, CDR2 FQNEAQ (reference sequence).